Ten or more counts support the clone carrying this T cell receptor beta chain. No antigen is known for it. Calling Graves' hyperthyroidism stable meant ophthalmopathy did not progress within 18 months. Those with hyperthyroidism were 18 to 65 years old, newly diagnosed, and ill for under 2 months. 10 ml of fresh peripheral blood supplied the PBMCs. The data are from a study of T cells in Graves' hyperthyroidism and ophthalmopathy. Study findings and constraints: Model output signaled ophthalmopathy a median around 5.9 months ahead of onset.

Amplification targeted TCR beta CDR3 regions from RNA transcripts. The TCR CDR3 was amplified in a first-round RT-PCR using the HTBI primer set. TCRdb re-called the multiplex PCR reads through MiXCR, storing one row per CDR3 protein. The repertoire consists of under 350,000 distinct CDR3 sequences, with approximately 22% occurring once and the leading ten covering about 50%. The source of this sequence is a woman aged 45 to 65 with Graves' hyperthyroidism. Input material: blood.

The CDR3 sequence is CASSLGFAGGSGANVLTF. The CDR3 bases are TGCGCCAGCAGCTTGGGCTTTGCTGGGGGCTCTGGGGCCAACGTCCTGACTTTC. V is TRBV5-1 and J is TRBJ2-6; either TRBD1 or TRBD2 may supply D (5 bases each). The CDR3 has 18 amino acids. Germline CDR1 and CDR2: SGHRS and YFSETQ. V lost 0 bases to trimming and J lost 0 bases, with 13 bases between them. Using reference TRBV5-1 and TRBJ2-6 for the parts outside the CDR3, the full variable domain is KAGVTQTPRYLIKTRGQQVTLSCSPISGHRSVSWYQQTPGQGLQFLFEYFSETQRNKGNFPGRFSGRQFSNSRSEMNVSTLELGDSALYLCASSLGFAGGSGANVLTFGAGSRLTVL.